The next 24 T cell receptor beta chains were all read from a single sample in a study of blood T cell repertoires in COVID-19. Generated by immunoSEQ multiplex PCR, the TCRdb table keeps only in-frame clones and is missing some. This table holds around 150,000 clones, around four fifths found once. Sample: PBMCs or T cells enriched from blood (not recorded which). All receptors come from a man aged 45-60 years who had recovered from COVID-19.

CDR3 loop: CASSLVGRSHSGANVLTF. The CDR3 DNA follows: TGTGCCAGCAGCTTGGTAGGCAGGTCCCACTCTGGGGCCAACGTCCTGACTTTC. This chain connects TRBV5-8 to TRBJ2-6; D remains ambiguous. Germline values: CDR1 SGHTS, CDR2 YDEGEE. V lost 0 bases to trimming and J lost 0 bases, with 13 bases between them. The CDR3 is 18 amino acids.

The V and J genes are TRBV4-1 and TRBJ2-7; a weak D match, TRBD2 (5 bases). The germline CDR1 and CDR2 sequences are MGHRA and YSYEKL. V lost 0 bases and J 1 base, leaving 7 bases between the germline ends. The CDR3 runs to 14 residues. The CDR3 protein is CASSQDTGSYEQYF. The DNA for the CDR3 is TGCGCCAGCAGCCAAGATACGGGGTCCTACGAGCAGTACTTC.

The chain employs TRBV5-1 and TRBJ2-5; the match to TRBD2 covers 7 bases. Germline V CDR1 and CDR2: SGHRS, YFSETQ. The CDR3 runs 14 residues. V trimming: 0 bases; J trimming: 5 bases; junction bases outside the gene matches: 4. CDR3 region: CASSLASGFETQYF. As DNA, the CDR3 is TGCGCCAGCAGCTTGGCTAGCGGCTTTGAGACCCAGTACTTC.

This chain connects TRBV5-1 to TRBJ2-3, with 13 bases fitting TRBD2. This CDR3 has 16 residues. Trimming cost V 3 bases and J 1 base; bases outside gene matches: 2. Germline CDR1 SGHRS, CDR2 YFSETQ. The CDR3, as DNA: TGCGCCAGCAGCTCCGGGACTAGCGGGGGCACAGATACGCAGTATTTT. This gives the protein CASSSGTSGGTDTQYF.

V usage is TRBV19 and J usage is TRBJ1-5; maybe TRBD1 (5 bases). Per the germline V gene, CDR1 is LNHDA and CDR2 is SQIVND (reference sequence). The V end was cut by 5 bases, the J end by 0 bases, with 20 bases between. The CDR3 runs to 18 residues. This CDR3 reads CASSPEHRGGYSNQPQHF. CDR3 coding DNA: TGTGCCAGTAGTCCGGAGCATCGCGGGGGGTATAGCAATCAGCCCCAGCATTTT.

This rearrangement joins TRBV11-3 to TRBJ1-2, with a weak D call TRBD1 (5 bases). V shed 0 bases and J shed 7 bases, with 12 bases lying between them. The CDR3 runs to 14 residues. Germline loops: CDR1 SGHNT, CDR2 YENEEA. CDR3 sequence (DNA): TGTGCCAGCAGCTTAGAGGGGGGTTCTTCTGGCTACACCTTC. Residues: CASSLEGGSSGYTF.

The chain combines TRBV19 with TRBJ2-2; 9 positions match TRBD1. CDR1 and CDR2 (germline): LNHDA, SQIVND (reference sequence). The CDR3 has 15 amino acids. Unmatched junction bases numbered 8, after V lost 6 bases and J lost 6 bases. CDR3 protein: CASSPGQGRSGELFF. The DNA for the CDR3 is TGTGCCAGTAGCCCGGGACAGGGTAGATCCGGGGAGCTGTTTTTT.

The chain couples TRBV30 to TRBJ2-7; D is possibly TRBD1 (6 bases). This CDR3 region has 14 residues. From germline, CDR1 is GTSNPN and CDR2 SVGIG (reference sequence). V was shortened by 0 bases and J by 0 bases, with 9 bases between the two germline ends. The CDR3 is CAWSVEGGSYEQYF. CDR3 in DNA: TGTGCCTGGAGTGTAGAAGGGGGCTCCTACGAGCAGTACTTC.

This rearrangement joins TRBV19 to TRBJ2-3; D unresolved. Per the germline V gene, CDR1 is LNHDA and CDR2 is SQIVND (reference sequence). The CDR3 spans 16 residues. Trimming left V 4 bases short and J 4 bases short, with 18 bases between. CDR3 residues: CASSRGLTAAADTQYF. The CDR3 DNA is TGTGCCAGTAGTAGAGGTTTAACCGCCGCTGCAGATACGCAGTATTTT.

The chain uses TRBV10-3 and TRBJ1-1; 8 positions agree with TRBD1. The CDR3 runs 13 residues. Germline assignment: CDR1 ENHRY and CDR2 SYGVKD. After removal of 6 bases from V and 4 bases from J, the junction contained 4 bases not matched to a gene. CDR3 DNA: TGTGCCATCAGGACAGGGGAGGGCACTGAAGCTTTCTTT. It encodes CAIRTGEGTEAFF.

V gene TRBV7-2 combines with J gene TRBJ2-1, with TRBD2 matching 11 bases. The CDR3 runs 16 residues. The germline gives CDR1 SGHTA, CDR2 FQGNSA. V was pared by 3 bases and J by 3 bases, with 4 bases of the junction left unmatched. The CDR3 sequence: CASSFQGTSGYNEQFF. The CDR3, as DNA: TGTGCCAGCAGCTTCCAAGGGACTAGCGGCTACAATGAGCAGTTCTTC.

The gene calls are TRBV7-2 and TRBJ1-5; 7 positions match TRBD1. This CDR3 has 14 residues. The germline gives CDR1 SGHTA, CDR2 FQGNSA. The V segment lost 4 bases and the J segment 5 bases; nucleotides outside the gene matches: 5. The CDR3 protein is CASSSGGRDQPQHF. The CDR3 region has the DNA TGTGCCAGCAGCTCAGGGGGACGAGATCAGCCCCAGCATTTT. Using reference TRBV7-2 and TRBJ1-5 for the parts outside the CDR3, the full variable domain is GAGVSQSPSNKVTEKGKDVELRCDPISGHTALYWYRQSLGQGLEFLIYFQGNSAPDKSGLPSDRFSAERTGGSVSTLTIQRTQQEDSAVYLCASSSGGRDQPQHFGDGTRLSIL.

The rearrangement links TRBV18 to TRBJ2-3, with 8 bases that match TRBD1. The germline V gene encodes CDR1 KGHSH and CDR2 LQKENI. The trim removed 4 bases at V and 4 bases at J, leaving 7 bases unmatched. The CDR3 spans 15 residues. The CDR3 DNA follows: TGTGCCAGCTCACAAGGACAGGGCAATTCAGATACGCAGTATTTT. It codes for CASSQGQGNSDTQYF. Looking up the rest from reference TRBV18 and TRBJ2-3 gives the full variable domain: NAGVMQNPRHLVRRRGQEARLRCSPMKGHSHVYWYRQLPEEGLKFMVYLQKENIIDESGMPKERFSAEFPKEGPSILRIQQVVRGDSAAYFCASSQGQGNSDTQYFGPGTRLTVL.

This sequence joins TRBV30 and TRBJ2-7; D gene unclear. Germline-derived CDR1 and CDR2 are GTSNPN and SVGIG (reference sequence). Trimming took off 4 bases at V and 4 bases at J, with 14 bases between the two ends. The CDR3 sequence is 13 residues long. In DNA, the CDR3 is TGTGCCTGGAATGGGCAGAACTTATACGAGCAGTACTTC. It encodes CAWNGQNLYEQYF. The full variable domain, completed using reference TRBV30 and TRBJ2-7, is SQTIHQWPATLVQPVGSPLSLECTVEGTSNPNLYWYRQAAGRGLQLLFYSVGIGQISSEVPQNLSASRPQDRQFILSSKKLLLSDSGFYLCAWNGQNLYEQYFGPGTRLTVT.

The CDR3 protein is CSANIYGYTF. The CDR3 DNA sequence: TGCAGTGCTAACATCTATGGCTACACCTTC. The chain joins TRBV20-1 to TRBJ1-2; no firm D call. Between the trimmed V and J ends, which lost 4 bases and 4 bases, there was a span of 4 bases. The V gene's germline CDR1 is DFQATT and CDR2 SNEGSKA (reference sequence). This CDR3 has 10 residues.

The V and J genes are TRBV9 and TRBJ2-2; a possible D gene is TRBD2 (6 bases). Germline-derived CDR1 and CDR2 are SGDLS and YYNGEE. The CDR3 is made up of 16 amino acids. Trimming pared 0 bases from V and 4 bases from J, leaving 13 bases between. For the CDR3, the DNA is TGTGCCAGCAGCGTAGCTGGGACTGCCGCCACCGGGGAGCTGTTTTTT. Encoded protein: CASSVAGTAATGELFF. Complete variable domain (other parts from reference TRBV9 and TRBJ2-2): DSGVTQTPKHLITATGQRVTLRCSPRSGDLSVYWYQQSLDQGLQFLIQYYNGEERAKGNILERFSAQQFPDLHSELNLSSLELGDSALYFCASSVAGTAATGELFFGEGSRLTVL.

This chain joins TRBV4-2 and TRBJ1-1; D remains unclear. Deletions cut 1 base from V and 5 bases from J, with 8 bases between. The CDR3 runs to 13 residues. CDR1 LGHNA and CDR2 YNFKEQ come from the germline V gene. The CDR3 protein is CASSQAGETEAFF. Written as DNA, the CDR3 is TGTGCCAGCAGCCAAGCCGGGGAGACTGAAGCTTTCTTT.

This chain uses TRBV7-9 with TRBJ2-5, with a tentative D call TRBD1 (5 bases). The CDR3 covers 15 residues. Deletions cut 1 base from V and 0 bases from J, with 9 bases between. The germline V gene encodes CDR1 SEHNR and CDR2 FQNEAQ (reference sequence). CDR3 sequence: CASSLEWTNQETQYF. CDR3 in DNA: TGTGCCAGCAGCTTAGAATGGACAAACCAAGAGACCCAGTACTTC.

The chain employs TRBV10-3 and TRBJ1-5, with D maybe TRBD1 (6 bases). Germline V gives CDR1 ENHRY, CDR2 SYGVKD. With 5 bases removed from V and 4 bases from J, the gap between germline ends came to 12 bases. The CDR3 totals 14 residues. The CDR3 sequence: CAISLEDRNQPQHF. CDR3 bases: TGTGCCATCAGTTTAGAGGACAGAAATCAGCCCCAGCATTTT.

This clone was found a few times. The chain carries TRBV6-4 and TRBJ1-1, with TRBD1 identical over 9 bases. V was pared by 6 bases and J by 5 bases, with 7 bases of the junction left unmatched. There are 14 residues in the CDR3. Germline-derived CDR1 and CDR2 are MRHNA and SNTAGT. DNA for the CDR3: TGTGCCAGCAGACCCGACAGGGGGGGGACTGAAGCTTTCTTT. This encodes CASRPDRGGTEAFF.

The CDR3 sequence is CASRTQGSSNQPQHF. CDR3 bases: TGTGCCAGCAGAACACAGGGGAGTTCCAATCAGCCCCAGCATTTT. V and J are TRBV6-5 and TRBJ1-5; TRBD1 matches 7 bases. The CDR3 length is 15 residues. Germline values: CDR1 MNHEY, CDR2 SVGAGI. V lost 6 bases, J lost 3 bases, and 8 bases stayed unmatched.

The V and J genes are TRBV29-1 and TRBJ1-3; the D gene is possibly TRBD1 (5 bases). V lost 0 bases to trimming and J lost 5 bases, with 14 bases between them. The CDR3 is made up of 15 amino acids. Per germline, CDR1 SQVTM and CDR2 ANQGSEA. The CDR3 loop reads CSVEDRTFYRNTIYF. The CDR3 DNA reads TGCAGCGTTGAAGATCGGACATTTTATAGAAACACCATATATTTT.

The chain has TRBV29-1 and TRBJ1-1, with 7 bases identical to TRBD1. CDR1 and CDR2 from the germline V gene are SQVTM and ANQGSEA. With V trimmed by 6 bases and J by 3 bases, 7 bases remained unmatched. This CDR3 has 13 amino acids. The CDR3: CSVRQGGDTEAFF. The CDR3 nucleotides are TGCAGCGTGAGACAGGGAGGTGACACTGAAGCTTTCTTT.

The gene calls are TRBV4-1 and TRBJ2-3; maybe TRBD1 (6 bases). The V gene's germline CDR1 is MGHRA and CDR2 YSYEKL. V was clipped by 2 bases and J by 4 bases, with 13 bases between them. This CDR3 is built from 15 residues. The CDR3: CASSQIRGWADTQYF. The CDR3 bases are TGCGCCAGCAGCCAAATCAGGGGTTGGGCAGATACGCAGTATTTT.